The source of this T cell receptor (beta chain) is a study of shared clonotypes between healthy human individuals (TCRdb year 2020). Context from the whole study: The cohort included three men and a couple of women between 18 and 49 years of age. Per donor, leukapheresis produced somewhere between about 0.8 and 9.5 billion PBMCs. Different laboratories and diverse techniques were used to prepare libraries and sequence TCR repertoires, to increase sequencing depth and limit assay-specific biases. For each donor, three plates each were used for CD4 naive and CD4 memory, two plates were used for CD8 naive, and one plate was used for CD8 memory. The study deeply sequenced blood TCR repertoires of about 5 healthy adults to estimate repertoire size and the extent of clonotype sharing between individuals. The investigation overall reported the following: Sharing across a few donors was observed for approximately 4.6% of naive CD4, over 3% of naive CD8, roughly 2.4% of memory CD4, and over 0.3% of memory CD8 clonotypes. Naive subsets generally had larger estimated clonotype richness than memory subsets did. Based on pairwise subsampling, the degree of clonotype sharing among donors was expected to be affected by sequencing depth. Sampling was limited to blood, and TCR repertoires in tissue likely differ from TCR repertoires in blood. Even with the large sequencing depth, rarefaction of the sorted-subset datasets indicated that sequencing was incomplete. Compared with non-shared clonotypes, the clonotypes found in all four sorted-subset donors had higher generation probabilities. The small number of donors limited the genetic and exposure-history diversity represented.

Between the V and J ends, shortened by 5 bases and 3 bases respectively, the junction contains 14 bases. Counted from cysteine to phenylalanine, this CDR3 has 15 amino acids. This entry keeps only the CDR3 DNA: 45 bases, framed from base 1. From the germline V gene (reference sequence), CDR1 is SEHNR and CDR2 is FQNEAQ. Comment on this clone: There is no known antigen for this receptor. One base away there is no much larger clone; base qualities are not given.

For the CD8 naive samples, CD45RO-negative cells were positively selected for CCR7, yielding a CD45RA+CCR7+ population from which TemRA cells were excluded. The donors were healthy, HIV-negative adults with no recently reported acute infections or vaccinations. Only Caucasian adults living in Nashville, Tennessee, USA were represented among the donors. Blood was collected by leukapheresis, and PBMCs were isolated by Ficoll-Histopaque density gradient centrifugation and then cryopreserved in liquid nitrogen vapor phase. Purity and quantity of every magnetically sorted T cell population were checked by analytical flow cytometry. From each sorted fraction, genomic DNA was isolated and quantified by UV absorbance on a Nanodrop 2000c. Using the deep immunoSEQ assay, multiplex PCR amplified TCR CDR3 regions from genomic DNA. For each cell subset, the extracted genomic DNA was distributed evenly across all wells of several immunoSEQ 96-well plates, and each plate served as one replicate. For sorted subsets, approximately 210 ng of genomic DNA, equivalent to some 30,000 T cell genomes, went into each replicate PCR. The purified libraries were quantified using a Qubit 3.0 fluorometer, sized with a Bioanalyzer 2100, and then quantified again using the KAPA Library Quantification kit. Every immunoSEQ 96-well plate was sequenced on a dedicated single-read 150-cycle Illumina NextSeq 550 flow cell. In the original analysis: Because only junctional sequences without quality scores were contained in the immunoSEQ output, filtering matching that applied to full-length reads could not be performed. Sequences were annotated with PyIR, a Python wrapper for IgBLAST v1.9, and V/J genes and CDR3 were assigned using IMGT germline references. Any read was removed if the V/J assignment was weak (E-value above 1e-6), the CDR3 was missing, or the read contained stop codons, out-of-frame junctions, or ambiguous translated residues. A V3J clonotype was defined by an identical inferred V gene, J gene, and CDR3 amino acid sequence. Percentage overlap between repertoires was calculated by dividing the number of shared unique clonotypes by the size of the smaller repertoire. Repertoire richness was assessed with RTK rarefaction, the Chao1 estimator, and Recon v2.1 estimates of unobserved clonotypes. Generation probabilities were computed with OLGA for all TCRbeta clonotypes obtained by the gDNA method from several donors. Here the immuneACCESS table is served through TCRdb, limited to in-frame sequences with V and J called. Missing clones are a known gap in these copies; in checked studies unresolved V genes cover under half, and the rest lacks a known reason. The V and J calls and clone size are taken from that table; D and trimming were inferred from the DNA. For this sample there are about 2.1 million clones; 80% to 95% appear just once. The leading ten clones occupy around 1.7% of the sample.

The sequence joins TRBV7-9 to TRBJ2-1; the D assignment is uncertain and may be TRBD1 or TRBD2, with 5 bases supporting each. The sequenced sample was naive CD8+ T cells from PBMCs. The cell subset or site label corresponds to: CD45RA+CCR7+. This TCR derives from a man younger than 35 in good health. Some clones in this sample may be carry-over from other donors' samples. The DNA sequence reads TGTGCCAGCAGCCCCCGGGGCCCGGTCTACAATGAGCAGTTCTTC. This encodes CASSPRGPVYNEQFF.